The 21 T cell receptor beta chains presented below share a single source sample, sequenced in a study of PD-L1 blockade in urothelial cancer. The assay was immunoSEQ multiplex PCR, and TCRdb's table has in-frame clones only and misses some. The sample yields some 75,000 clones, 91% seen once. The time point denotes: peripheral blood 6 weeks after treatment start. Sample: PBMCs, taken around atezolizumab (anti-PD-L1) treatment. These receptors were taken from a woman aged 80 or over with urothelial cancer.

This clone was recorded only once. The J gene is TRBJ2-1, the V gene TRBV6-1, with D perhaps matching TRBD2 (5 bases). Deletions cut 6 bases from V and 0 bases from J, with 12 bases between. This CDR3 contains 15 residues. Looked up from germline, CDR1 is MNHNS and CDR2 is SASEGT. CDR3 protein: CASRALLGSYNEQFF. CDR3 in DNA: TGTGCCAGCAGGGCATTACTAGGCTCCTACAATGAGCAGTTCTTC.

V and J are TRBV10-3 and TRBJ2-5; D is perhaps TRBD2 (6 bases). The CDR3 loop spans 14 amino acids. Per germline, CDR1 ENHRY and CDR2 SYGVKD. Trimming removed 7 bases from V and 4 bases from J, with 16 bases in between. CDR3 coding DNA: TGTGCCATCACTACGGGTGAGGGAGGAGAGACCCAGTACTTC. Translation: CAITTGEGGETQYF.

The chain is built from TRBV27 and TRBJ1-2; the D is unclear. CDR1 is MNHEY, CDR2 SMNVEV, per germline (reference sequence). V was pared by 6 bases and J by 3 bases, with 14 bases between. The CDR3 is 14 residues long. The DNA for the CDR3 is TGTGCCAGCAGCCCTATTGGAGAACACTATGGCTACACCTTC. It specifies CASSPIGEHYGYTF.

The gene calls are TRBV30 and TRBJ1-2; 8 bases align to TRBD1. With 3 bases clipped from V and 7 bases from J, the junction kept 7 bases outside the gene matches. Germline V CDR1 and CDR2: GTSNPN, SVGIG (reference sequence). The CDR3 has 13 amino acids. DNA for the CDR3: TGTGCCTGGAGGGGACAGGCGGGCGGTGGCTACACCTTC. Residues: CAWRGQAGGGYTF. The full variable domain, its missing parts supplied by reference TRBV30 and TRBJ1-2, is SQTIHQWPATLVQPVGSPLSLECTVEGTSNPNLYWYRQAAGRGLQLLFYSVGIGQISSEVPQNLSASRPQDRQFILSSKKLLLSDSGFYLCAWRGQAGGGYTFGSGTRLTVV.

This clone has just a few counts. This sequence joins TRBV7-9 and TRBJ1-2; 7 bases match TRBD1. The V gene end was trimmed by 4 bases and the J gene end by 0 bases; junction bases not matched to a gene: 8. The CDR3 consists of 16 residues. Germline V gene sequence: CDR1 SEHNR, CDR2 FQNEAQ (reference sequence). CDR3 region: CASSSSPTGSNYGYTF. The CDR3 nucleotides read TGTGCCAGCAGCTCTTCCCCGACAGGGTCTAACTATGGCTACACCTTC.

The CDR3 nucleotides are TGTGCCAGCAGCCCCCAGGGGCAGGGTCACAATGAGCAGTTCTTC. Translation: CASSPQGQGHNEQFF. The chain uses TRBV11-2 and TRBJ2-1, with D possibly being TRBD1 (6 bases). The CDR3 runs to 15 residues. V was cut by 5 bases and J by 5 bases, with 16 bases left in between. In germline, CDR1 is SGHAT, CDR2 FQNNGV.

The V and J genes are TRBV27 and TRBJ2-5; a possible D gene is TRBD1 (5 bases). The V end lost 2 bases, the J end lost 3 bases, and 7 bases lay between the germline ends. This CDR3 has 13 amino acids. The germline V gene has CDR1 MNHEY and CDR2 SMNVEV (reference sequence). The CDR3 is CASSLGREETQYF. Written as DNA, the CDR3 is TGTGCCAGCAGTTTAGGCAGGGAAGAGACCCAGTACTTC.

The table lists this clone with a few counts. This sequence joins TRBV10-3 and TRBJ2-1; D is perhaps TRBD2 (5 bases). The CDR3 covers 17 residues. Trimming took off 0 bases at V and 9 bases at J, with 21 bases between the two ends. Germline V gene sequence: CDR1 ENHRY, CDR2 SYGVKD. This CDR3 is CAISESLGRGPNIEQFF. CDR3 nucleotide sequence: TGTGCCATCAGTGAGTCGTTGGGTCGAGGGCCTAACATTGAGCAGTTCTTC.

This chain joins TRBV27 and TRBJ2-7, with 7 bases fitting TRBD1. V was clipped by 0 bases and J by 4 bases; unmatched bases: 0. From germline, CDR1 is MNHEY and CDR2 SMNVEV (reference sequence). The CDR3 covers 13 residues. CDR3 nucleotide sequence: TGTGCCAGCAGTTTATCCAGGGGGTACGAGCAGTACTTC. The encoded protein is CASSLSRGYEQYF.

The chain combines TRBV9 with TRBJ1-2, with 7 nucleotides matching TRBD1. The ends lost 5 bases at V and 8 bases at J; junction bases unmatched: 9. The length of the CDR3 is 13 residues. Germline V CDR1 and CDR2: SGDLS, YYNGEE. The CDR3 region has the DNA TGTGCCAGCAGTCTCCAACAGGGGTTGGGCTACACCTTC. Translating it yields CASSLQQGLGYTF.

Regarding this clone: Its ends do not fully match the called genes, so a read error is possible. Here the CDR3 DNA reads TGTGCCAGCAGCTTATCCAGGGCGAACCCCTCCTTC. The encoded protein is CASSLSRANPSF. This chain links TRBV13 with TRBJ1-2; maybe TRBD1 (5 bases). The germline gives CDR1 PRHDT, CDR2 FYEKMQ (reference sequence). The CDR3 is 12 residues long.

The V gene is TRBV10-3, the J gene TRBJ1-1; weak D call: TRBD1 (6 bases). Trimming removed 9 bases at V and 0 bases at J, with 11 bases between. Per the germline V gene, CDR1 is ENHRY and CDR2 is SYGVKD. The CDR3 has 13 residues. In nucleotides, the CDR3 is TGTGCCATTTCAACAGGGTTGAACACTGAAGCTTTCTTT. The encoded protein is CAISTGLNTEAFF.

This sequence joins TRBV18 and TRBJ1-1; no reliable D call. The length of the CDR3 is 13 residues. The germline gives CDR1 KGHSH, CDR2 LQKENI. V lost 0 bases and J lost 6, with 8 bases in between. CDR3 residues: CASSPPNGAEAFF. The CDR3 nucleotides read TGTGCCAGCTCACCACCAAACGGGGCTGAAGCTTTCTTT.

The chain employs TRBV27 and TRBJ2-1; 12 bases fit TRBD2. Germline-derived CDR1 and CDR2 are MNHEY and SMNVEV (reference sequence). The length of the CDR3 is 14 residues. The ends lost 5 bases at V and 10 bases at J; junction bases unmatched: 6. For the CDR3, the DNA is TGTGCCAGCAGTAGTGGACTAGCGGGAAGGGAGCAGTTCTTC. It is translated as CASSSGLAGREQFF.

The CDR3 nucleotides are TGTGCCAGCAGTTACATGGGGGACAGGAACTACGAGCAGTACTTC. Translating it yields CASSYMGDRNYEQYF. This chain uses TRBV6-6 with TRBJ2-7; TRBD1 matches at 8 bases. The V gene end was trimmed by 2 bases and the J gene end by 3 bases; junction bases not matched to a gene: 6. Germline V gives CDR1 MNHNY, CDR2 SVGAGI (reference sequence). The length of the CDR3 is 15 residues.

The sample holds a few counts of this clone. This chain uses TRBV14 with TRBJ2-2; possibly TRBD2 for D (7 bases). Germline assignment: CDR1 SGHDN and CDR2 FVKESK. The V and J ends lost 6 bases and 4 bases respectively, with 18 bases between them. The CDR3 covers 16 residues. The CDR3 DNA sequence: TGTGCCAGCAGAAAGGGGGGGAATGTGGGCACCGGGGAGCTGTTTTTT. Residues: CASRKGGNVGTGELFF.

The gene calls are TRBV28 and TRBJ1-1, with a tentative D call TRBD1 (6 bases). Germline CDR1 reads MDHEN; CDR2 reads SYDVKM. With 5 bases removed from V and 0 bases from J, the gap between germline ends came to 13 bases. CDR3 size: 15 residues. The CDR3, as DNA: TGTGCCAGCAGTCGAACAGGGAGAATGAACACTGAAGCTTTCTTT. This encodes CASSRTGRMNTEAFF.

V usage is TRBV27 and J usage is TRBJ2-6, with 7 bases matching TRBD1. The length of the CDR3 is 19 residues. Germline V lookup: CDR1 MNHEY, CDR2 SMNVEV (reference sequence). Losses at the gene ends were 5 bases for V and 0 bases for J; bases not matched to a gene: 13. CDR3 region: CASSLYGQVLNSGANVLTF. The CDR3 DNA follows: TGTGCCAGCAGTCTCTATGGACAGGTTCTAAACTCTGGGGCCAACGTCCTGACTTTC.

The rearrangement uses TRBV25-1 and TRBJ1-1; tentative D call: TRBD1 (6 bases). The CDR3 has 12 residues. CDR1 is MGHDK, CDR2 SYGVNS, per germline. Between the trimmed V and J ends, which lost 2 bases and 10 bases, there was a span of 11 bases. The CDR3 region has the DNA TGTGCCAGCAGTGAAGTGACAGGTGGAGCTTTCTTT. Its translation is CASSEVTGGAFF.

The V and J genes are TRBV5-4 and TRBJ1-1; D might be TRBD1 (5 bases). CDR3 length equals 14 residues. Germline CDR1 is SGHNT and CDR2 is YYREEE (reference sequence). V dropped 2 bases and J dropped 4 bases, with 12 bases sitting between them. The CDR3 DNA reads as TGTGCCAGCAGCTTAGTAGGGGCCAGCACTGAAGCTTTCTTT. As protein: CASSLVGASTEAFF.

This sequence joins TRBV7-3 and TRBJ2-1, with 9 bases identical to TRBD2. This CDR3 has 15 amino acids. The V and J ends lost 8 bases and 8 bases, in that order; junction bases with no gene match: 13. Germline V CDR1 and CDR2: SGHTA, FQGTGA. The CDR3 here is CASGTSGQGSHEQFF. For the CDR3, the DNA is TGTGCCAGCGGAACTAGCGGGCAGGGGTCCCATGAGCAGTTCTTC.